These T cell receptor beta chains were read from a single sample in a study of T cell changes during pregnancy in multiple sclerosis. The method was immunoSEQ multiplex PCR; TCRdb's version includes in-frame clones alone and lacks a portion of them. The repertoire holds fewer than 80,000 clones, with 90% to 95% as singletons. The sample here was CD4+ T cells from peripheral blood mononuclear cells, taken in the third trimester of pregnancy. Receptors were obtained from a female donor in good health, enrolled as a control in a pregnancy study. CDR3s include the opening cysteine and the closing phenylalanine or tryptophan. The order of the fields is V gene, clone size, D gene, J gene, CDR3 DNA, CDR3 protein. D genes are given only for firm matches. The size of a clone is reported for some rows only, either as once, few or many, or as a class for expanded clones.

>TRBV6-5|-|TRBD1|TRBJ2-5
TGTGCCAGCAGAGGGGGCTCGGAGACCCAGTACTTC
CASRGGSETQYF
>TRBV15|-|-|TRBJ2-5
TGTGCCACCAGAAAGGGGGACGTGGAGACCCAGTACTTC
CATRKGDVETQYF
>TRBV5-4|few|-|TRBJ1-1
TGTGCCAGCAGCCGGGAGGGTTTGCCGAACACTGAAGCTTTCTTT
CASSREGLPNTEAFF
>TRBV5-8|-|-|TRBJ2-6
TGTGCCAGCAGCTATGACAGGACTGGGGCCAACGTCCTGACTTTC
CASSYDRTGANVLTF
>TRBV29-1|-|TRBD1|TRBJ2-2
TGCAGCGTTGCCGGGACAGGGAACACCGGGGAGCTGTTTTTT
CSVAGTGNTGELFF
>TRBV9|-|-|TRBJ2-7
TGTGCCAGCAGCGTAGACGGCAGGTCCCTTTCCTACGAGCAGTACTTC
CASSVDGRSLSYEQYF
>TRBV19|-|TRBD1|TRBJ1-6
TGTGCCAGCCAGACGACAGGGCGAAATAATTCACCCCTCCACTTT
CASQTTGRNNSPLHF
>TRBV19|-|TRBD1|TRBJ1-5
TGTGCCAGTAGTCATCCGGACAGGGGTTTTCAGCCCCAGCATTTT
CASSHPDRGFQPQHF
>TRBV9|-|-|TRBJ2-2
TGTGCCAGCAGCCGTACTCCCGGGGAGCTGTTTTTT
CASSRTPGELFF
>TRBV6-5|-|-|TRBJ1-6
TGTGCCAGCAGCTACGGACAGCATAATTCACCCCTCCACTTT
CASSYGQHNSPLHF
>TRBV5-1|-|-|TRBJ2-3
TGCGCCAGCAGTTACACCACAGATACGCAGTATTTT
CASSYTTDTQYF
>TRBV6-1|-|-|TRBJ1-1
TGTGCCAGCAGGCCCGACAGTATGAACACTGAAGCTTTCTTT
CASRPDSMNTEAFF
>TRBV6-5|once|TRBD1|TRBJ2-7
TGTGCCAGCAGTTCCAACCGACAGGGGGAGCAGTACTTC
CASSSNRQGEQYF